A single sample gave rise to the 26 T cell receptor beta chains below, sequenced in a study of T cells after somatic rescue of genetic block. Method: immunoSEQ multiplex PCR; TCRdb's copy keeps in-frame clones and lacks some. Found here are around 52,000 clones, approximately 96% of them singletons; the top ten hold about 0.076%. Input material: peripheral blood mononuclear cells (PBMCs). The receptors stem from a child in the first two years of life.

The genes are TRBV5-1 and TRBJ2-2, with 7 bases matching TRBD2. The CDR3 totals 14 residues. Germline V gene data show CDR1 as SGHRS and CDR2 as YFSETQ. V trimming: 0 bases; J trimming: 6 bases; junction bases outside the gene matches: 2. The CDR3 here is CASSLDAGAGELFF. DNA of the CDR3: TGCGCCAGCAGCTTGGACGCGGGAGCCGGGGAGCTGTTTTTT. Complete variable domain (other parts from reference TRBV5-1 and TRBJ2-2): KAGVTQTPRYLIKTRGQQVTLSCSPISGHRSVSWYQQTPGQGLQFLFEYFSETQRNKGNFPGRFSGRQFSNSRSEMNVSTLELGDSALYLCASSLDAGAGELFFGEGSRLTVL.

The rearrangement uses TRBV29-1 and TRBJ1-2, with D unclear. CDR3 length: 10 amino acids. Deletions cut 1 base from V and 4 bases from J, with 1 base between. Germline assignment: CDR1 SQVTM and CDR2 ANQGSEA. CDR3 nucleotide sequence: TGCAGCGTTGAAGGCTATGGCTACACCTTC. It specifies CSVEGYGYTF.

With respect to this clone: Other DNA sequences within the sample encode an identical CDR3. This chain uses TRBV7-9 with TRBJ2-3; 13 bases agree with TRBD2. This CDR3 region has 16 residues. J lost 1 base, V lost 5 bases, and 3 bases had no gene match. Per the germline V gene, CDR1 is SEHNR and CDR2 is FQNEAQ (reference sequence). CDR3 DNA: TGTGCCAGCAGCCCAGGACTAGCGGGAGGCACAGATACGCAGTATTTT. As protein: CASSPGLAGGTDTQYF. Complete variable domain (other parts from reference TRBV7-9 and TRBJ2-3): DTGVSQNPRHKITKRGQNVTFRCDPISEHNRLYWYRQTLGQGPEFLTYFQNEAQLEKSRLLSDRFSAERPKGSFSTLEIQRTEQGDSAMYLCASSPGLAGGTDTQYFGPGTRLTVL.

The chain combines TRBV2 with TRBJ2-7, with TRBD2 matching over 8 bases. The V and J ends lost 4 bases and 3 bases, in that order; junction bases with no gene match: 8. The CDR3 is 15 amino acids. Germline V CDR1 and CDR2: SNHLY, FYNNEI. This chain's CDR3 is CASSADSGGNYEQYF. In DNA, the CDR3 is TGTGCCAGCAGTGCCGACAGCGGGGGCAACTACGAGCAGTACTTC.

The V and J genes are TRBV19 and TRBJ1-1; D gene unclear. V was shortened by 5 bases and J by 6 bases, with 13 bases between the two germline ends. The CDR3 contains 13 residues. CDR1 and CDR2 from the germline V gene are LNHDA and SQIVND (reference sequence). CDR3 coding DNA: TGTGCCAGTAGTCAGACGCCAAACCCTGAAGCTTTCTTT. Its translation is CASSQTPNPEAFF.

This chain connects TRBV30 to TRBJ1-6; D perhaps matches TRBD1 (6 bases). The CDR3 is made up of 13 amino acids. Germline V gene lookup returns CDR1 GTSNPN and CDR2 SVGIG (reference sequence). V was clipped by 4 bases and J by 7 bases, with 11 bases between them. CDR3 DNA sequence: TGTGCCTGGACAGGGGTGGGAAATTCACCCCTCCACTTT. Its protein is CAWTGVGNSPLHF.

This sequence joins TRBV5-1 and TRBJ2-2; 9 bases are shared with TRBD2. The J segment lost 5 bases and the V segment lost 0 bases, leaving 2 bases of the junction unmatched. Germline values: CDR1 SGHRS, CDR2 YFSETQ. The CDR3 extends over 15 amino acids. The CDR3 DNA reads as TGCGCCAGCAGCTTGGGGCTAGCGGGAACCGGGGAGCTGTTTTTT. It translates to CASSLGLAGTGELFF.

This chain links TRBV10-3 with TRBJ2-5; 12 nucleotides align to TRBD2. The germline V gene has CDR1 ENHRY and CDR2 SYGVKD. The V and J ends lost 10 bases and 5 bases, in that order; junction bases with no gene match: 11. The CDR3 spans 15 residues. The CDR3 here is CATPRLAGAGETQYF. Here the CDR3 DNA reads TGTGCCACCCCGAGACTAGCGGGAGCAGGTGAGACCCAGTACTTC.

This rearrangement joins TRBV27 to TRBJ1-5; D gene uncertain. In germline, CDR1 is MNHEY, CDR2 SMNVEV (reference sequence). Trimming shortened V by 7 bases and J by 0 bases, and 10 bases separated the two germline ends. The CDR3 loop spans 14 amino acids. CDR3 sequence: CASNRGYSNQPQHF. CDR3 sequence (DNA): TGTGCCAGCAATCGCGGTTATAGCAATCAGCCCCAGCATTTT.

This clone was detected only once. The chain has TRBV28 and TRBJ1-2, with 7 bases identical to TRBD1. J lost 4 bases, V lost 4 bases, and 3 bases had no gene match. The V gene's germline CDR1 is MDHEN and CDR2 SYDVKM. The CDR3 runs to 13 residues. The CDR3 sequence is CASSSQGGYGYTF. The CDR3 DNA reads TGTGCCAGCAGTTCGCAGGGGGGCTATGGCTACACCTTC.

This rearrangement joins TRBV4-2 to TRBJ2-7; 7 bases line up with TRBD2. The germline gives CDR1 LGHNA, CDR2 YNFKEQ. The V segment lost 2 bases and the J segment 4 bases; nucleotides outside the gene matches: 11. The CDR3 contains 16 residues. The CDR3 nucleotides read TGTGCCAGCAGCCAAAAGGGAGGGGTTGGAGGGTACGAGCAGTACTTC. Protein product: CASSQKGGVGGYEQYF.

The chain is built from TRBV18 and TRBJ1-3; D uncertain. The germline V and J ends were trimmed by 3 bases and 1 base, with 13 bases remaining between them. The CDR3 loop spans 16 amino acids. Germline lookup yields CDR1 KGHSH and CDR2 LQKENI. In nucleotides, the CDR3 is TGTGCCAGCTCACCTGTCAAGGTGGGGTCTGGAAACACCATATATTTT. This encodes CASSPVKVGSGNTIYF.

This clone showed up just once. The V and J genes are TRBV2 and TRBJ2-3; D ambiguous. CDR3 size: 13 residues. Germline V gene data show CDR1 as SNHLY and CDR2 as FYNNEI. The V and J ends lost 10 bases and 3 bases respectively, with 14 bases between them. CDR3 in amino acids: CATTKERTDTQYF. CDR3 nucleotide sequence: TGTGCCACCACGAAGGAGAGGACAGATACGCAGTATTTT.

This clone has just one count. The chain links TRBV27 to TRBJ2-7; TRBD1 matches at 7 bases. In germline, CDR1 is MNHEY, CDR2 SMNVEV (reference sequence). This CDR3 contains 12 residues. V was pared by 4 bases and J by 3 bases, with 0 bases of the junction left unmatched. CDR3 amino acids: CASSYRGYEQYF. The CDR3 bases are TGTGCCAGCAGTTACAGGGGCTACGAGCAGTACTTC.

This clone was seen just once. The chain combines TRBV6-1 with TRBJ1-5, with 8 bases matching TRBD1. Germline values: CDR1 MNHNS, CDR2 SASEGT. With V trimmed by 6 bases and J by 4 bases, 5 bases remained unmatched. The CDR3 sequence is 14 residues long. CDR3 sequence reads: CASRDRGSNQPQHF. As DNA, the CDR3 is TGTGCCAGCAGAGACAGGGGAAGTAATCAGCCCCAGCATTTT.

The chain couples TRBV27 to TRBJ1-5, with 8 bases lining up with TRBD1. The length of the CDR3 is 13 residues. Germline CDR1 and CDR2: MNHEY and SMNVEV (reference sequence). Trimming took 4 bases from V and 6 from J; bases not matched to a gene: 2. CDR3 sequence: CASSSRGRQPQHF. CDR3 DNA: TGTGCCAGCAGTTCCAGGGGGCGTCAGCCCCAGCATTTT.

The chain recombines TRBV5-1 with TRBJ2-3; TRBD2 aligns across 8 bases. There are 14 residues in the CDR3. J was trimmed by 4 bases and V by 0 bases; bases with no gene match: 1. CDR1 is SGHRS and CDR2 is YFSETQ in the germline V gene. In DNA, the CDR3 is TGCGCCAGCAGCTTGGCGGGAGGGCCAGATACGCAGTATTTT. Translation gives CASSLAGGPDTQYF.

V is TRBV6-6 and J is TRBJ2-5; D ambiguous. Germline V CDR1 and CDR2: MNHNY, SVGAGI (reference sequence). This CDR3 region has 11 residues. V lost 3 bases to trimming and J lost 5 bases, with 4 bases between them. The CDR3, as DNA: TGTGCCAGCAGTTATGGGGAGACCCAGTACTTC. It yields the protein CASSYGETQYF.

The chain recombines TRBV21-1 with TRBJ2-7. TRBV21-1 is labeled a pseudogene. The CDR3 is 11 residues long. CDR3 in DNA: TGTGCCAGCAGCAAAGGACACGAGCAGTACTTC. It yields the protein CASSKGHEQYF.

The V gene is TRBV5-5, the J gene TRBJ2-3; D tentatively fits TRBD1 or TRBD2 (5 bases each). This CDR3 region has 15 residues. Trimming removed 1 base at V and 2 bases at J, with 11 bases between. Germline V lookup: CDR1 SGHKS, CDR2 YYEKEE (reference sequence). This CDR3 reads CASSLSGTHTDTQYF. DNA for the CDR3: TGTGCCAGCAGCTTGTCCGGGACCCACACAGATACGCAGTATTTT.

The CDR3 loop reads CARTGTSNTGELFF. CDR3 sequence (DNA): TGTGCCAGAACCGGGACAAGTAACACCGGGGAGCTGTTTTTT. The chain couples TRBV7-9 to TRBJ2-2; TRBD1 is a possible D gene (6 bases). The V end lost 9 bases, the J end lost 2 bases, and 13 bases lay between the germline ends. The CDR3 has 14 amino acids. CDR1 is SEHNR and CDR2 is FQNEAQ in the germline V gene (reference sequence).

The chain recombines TRBV10-3 with TRBJ2-3, with a possible D match to TRBD2 (5 bases). The CDR3 extends over 14 amino acids. Trimming removed 4 bases at V and 1 base at J, with 9 bases between. CDR1 and CDR2 (germline): ENHRY, SYGVKD. The CDR3 sequence is CAISAGSGTDTQYF. DNA for the CDR3: TGTGCCATCAGTGCGGGTAGCGGCACAGATACGCAGTATTTT.

This clone was counted once. J is TRBJ1-2 and V is TRBV6-6, with D possibly TRBD1 on 5 matching bases. The CDR3 runs 13 residues. Looked up from germline, CDR1 is MNHNY and CDR2 is SVGAGI (reference sequence). With 5 bases removed from V and 4 bases from J, the gap between germline ends came to 11 bases. CDR3 DNA: TGTGCCAGCAGTACCCTTACAGGCTATGGCTACACCTTC. Translated, it gives CASSTLTGYGYTF.

The CDR3 reads CASSLGRSTDTQYF. The CDR3 DNA reads TGTGCCAGCAGTTTGGGGCGGAGCACAGATACGCAGTATTTT. This chain joins TRBV27 and TRBJ2-3; D is perhaps TRBD1 (5 bases). The CDR3 sequence is 14 residues long. CDR1 and CDR2 from the germline V gene are MNHEY and SMNVEV (reference sequence). Trimming cost V 3 bases and J 0 bases, with 7 bases left between them.

The V gene is TRBV28, the J gene TRBJ2-7; TRBD2 agrees at 10 bases. The CDR3 spans 18 residues. Losses at the gene ends were 5 bases for V and 5 bases for J; bases not matched to a gene: 18. The germline V gene encodes CDR1 MDHEN and CDR2 SYDVKM. The CDR3 loop reads CASSPLGPIAGGKHEQYF. The DNA of the CDR3 is TGTGCCAGCAGTCCCCTCGGTCCTATAGCGGGAGGTAAACACGAGCAGTACTTC.

This sequence joins TRBV19 and TRBJ2-6; D assignment may be TRBD1 or TRBD2 (6 bases each). Trimming pared 8 bases from V and 3 bases from J, leaving 14 bases between. The germline CDR1 and CDR2 sequences are LNHDA and SQIVND (reference sequence). This CDR3 has 15 residues. CDR3 coding DNA: TGTGCCAGTGGCACAGGGAGGAATGGGGCCAACGTCCTGACTTTC. Its translation is CASGTGRNGANVLTF.